Below, 2 T cell receptor beta chains from the same sample are listed, as sequenced in a study of T cell changes during pregnancy in multiple sclerosis. The assay was immunoSEQ multiplex PCR, and TCRdb's table has in-frame clones only and misses some. The sample carries under 95,000 clones, about nine tenths recorded once. The input for sequencing was peripheral blood, taken in the second trimester of pregnancy. The receptors derive from a female donor with multiple sclerosis, enrolled in a pregnancy study.

This clone has a single count. V and J are TRBV6-4 and TRBJ1-1; TRBD1 matches at 9 bases. After removal of 6 bases from V and 5 bases from J, the junction contained 4 bases not matched to a gene. CDR1 MRHNA and CDR2 SNTAGT come from the germline V gene. CDR3 length equals 13 residues. The CDR3 is CASRQGANTEAFF. CDR3 nucleotides: TGTGCCAGCAGACAGGGGGCGAATACTGAAGCTTTCTTT.

The chain has TRBV7-8 and TRBJ2-3; 11 bases are shared with TRBD2. The CDR3 covers 17 residues. Germline V lookup: CDR1 SGHVS, CDR2 FQNEAQ. The V segment lost 8 bases and the J segment 7 bases; nucleotides outside the gene matches: 17. CDR3 in DNA: TGTGCCAGCCTCCAAGCCCTGAGACTAGCGGGAACAAATACGCAGTATTTT. It translates to CASLQALRLAGTNTQYF.